These 30 T cell receptor beta chains came from one sample sequenced in a study of cytomegalovirus exposure and HLA in healthy donors. The PCR ran on 60 Vbeta and 13 Jbeta primers. Using immunoSEQ multiplex PCR, the repertoire was profiled, and TCRdb retains in-frame clones only, with some absent. The table lists about 200,000 clones, about 88% of them singletons. The specimen was PBMCs. The source is a woman aged 25-40 years in good health and CMV-seronegative.

J is TRBJ2-1 and V is TRBV29-1; D may be TRBD1 (6 bases). The V and J ends lost 8 bases and 10 bases respectively, with 18 bases between them. CDR1 is SQVTM and CDR2 is ANQGSEA in the germline V gene. This CDR3 has 12 residues. The CDR3 DNA sequence: TGCAGCTTGGGGGCCGGGATGAACGAGCAGTTCTTC. Its translation is CSLGAGMNEQFF.

The CDR3 bases are TGTGCCAGCAGCCGAATACGAGGGAGCCAAGAGACCCAGTACTTC. Its protein is CASSRIRGSQETQYF. The chain carries TRBV4-2 and TRBJ2-5; TRBD2 might be the D (5 bases). The CDR3 spans 15 residues. The germline CDR1 and CDR2 sequences are LGHNA and YNFKEQ. Trimming took 4 bases from V and 1 from J, leaving 13 bases between them.

The chain uses TRBV5-1 and TRBJ2-1; 10 bases fit TRBD1. The CDR3 is made up of 14 amino acids. V lost 4 bases to trimming and J lost 8 bases; unmatched junction nucleotides: 6. Germline V gene sequence: CDR1 SGHRS, CDR2 YFSETQ. The CDR3: CASSAGTGEYEQFF. The CDR3 nucleotides are TGCGCCAGCAGCGCCGGGACAGGGGAATATGAGCAGTTCTTC.

The rearrangement uses TRBV19 and TRBJ2-3; weak D call: TRBD2 (5 bases). The CDR3 runs 13 residues. The V gene's germline CDR1 is LNHDA and CDR2 SQIVND (reference sequence). V lost 5 bases, J lost 6 bases, and 12 bases lay in between. DNA for the CDR3: TGTGCCAGTAGTTTAGGAGGTAGGGATACGCAGTATTTT. Protein: CASSLGGRDTQYF.

Here the CDR3 reads CASSRGGNYGYTF. Written as DNA, the CDR3 is TGTGCCAGCAGTCGGGGAGGCAACTATGGCTACACCTTC. This chain uses TRBV28 with TRBJ1-2; unclear D gene. With 5 bases removed from V and 2 bases from J, the gap between germline ends came to 9 bases. This CDR3 is 13 amino acids long. Per the germline V gene, CDR1 is MDHEN and CDR2 is SYDVKM.

In its sample, this clone was seen a few times. CDR3 sequence: CASSYPGGEQYF. As DNA, the CDR3 is TGTGCCAGCAGCTACCCGGGGGGCGAGCAGTACTTC. This rearrangement joins TRBV2 to TRBJ2-7; 7 bases agree with TRBD2. Germline loops: CDR1 SNHLY, CDR2 FYNNEI. Trimming removed 6 bases from V and 6 bases from J; junction bases left unmatched: 5. CDR3 size: 12 residues.

This chain connects TRBV28 to TRBJ2-1; the match to TRBD2 covers 10 bases. The J segment lost 9 bases and the V segment lost 5 bases, leaving 7 bases of the junction unmatched. The CDR3 has 14 residues. Per the germline V gene, CDR1 is MDHEN and CDR2 is SYDVKM. The chain's CDR3 is CASSKIAGGGEQFF. CDR3 bases: TGTGCCAGCAGTAAAATAGCGGGAGGAGGTGAGCAGTTCTTC.

The V gene is TRBV6-1, the J gene TRBJ2-1, with a possible D match to TRBD2 (6 bases). The CDR3 consists of 15 residues. Trimming removed 7 bases at V and 2 bases at J, with 15 bases between. CDR1 is MNHNS, CDR2 SASEGT, per germline. CDR3: CASIRSRGTYNEQFF. CDR3 nucleotide sequence: TGTGCCAGCATAAGGAGCCGGGGGACCTACAATGAGCAGTTCTTC.

V and J are TRBV28 and TRBJ2-7; no firm D call. This CDR3 has 11 amino acids. CDR1 and CDR2 from the germline V gene are MDHEN and SYDVKM. V was clipped by 4 bases and J by 7 bases, with 8 bases between them. CDR3 sequence (DNA): TGTGCCAGCAGTTCATCAGGTGAGCAGTACTTC. It specifies CASSSSGEQYF.

The V gene is TRBV10-1, the J gene TRBJ2-1; 12 bases line up with TRBD1. Germline V CDR1 and CDR2: WNHNN, SYGVQD (reference sequence). V was pared by 4 bases and J by 2 bases, with 9 bases of the junction left unmatched. There are 18 residues in the CDR3. CDR3 DNA: TGCGCCAGCAGTGCCGGGACAGGGGGCTTGATACCCTACAATGAGCAGTTCTTC. Translated, it gives CASSAGTGGLIPYNEQFF.

The rearrangement joins TRBV10-2 to TRBJ2-3; 8 positions agree with TRBD2. Germline CDR1 is WSHSY and CDR2 is SAAADI. This CDR3 spans 15 amino acids. J gave up 3 bases and V 4 bases, and 6 bases lay outside the gene matches. CDR3 bases: TGCGCCAGCAGTGGGTCGGGGGGGCGAACAGATACGCAGTATTTT. Residues: CASSGSGGRTDTQYF.

V gene TRBV28 combines with J gene TRBJ2-7, with TRBD2 matching over 8 bases. V was pared by 6 bases and J by 6 bases, with 10 bases of the junction left unmatched. Germline CDR1 reads MDHEN; CDR2 reads SYDVKM. This CDR3 comprises 14 residues. CDR3 bases: TGTGCCAGCAGGAAGGCGGGAGGTTGGTTCGAGCAGTACTTC. It is translated as CASRKAGGWFEQYF.

The chain is built from TRBV29-1 and TRBJ2-1; TRBD2 is a possible D gene (6 bases). This CDR3 is 14 amino acids long. Germline V lookup: CDR1 SQVTM, CDR2 ANQGSEA. Trimming left V 6 bases short and J 4 bases short, with 16 bases between. The CDR3 coding sequence is TGCAGCGTCGCGGGGCTAGCCCGATACAATGAGCAGTTCTTC. Its protein is CSVAGLARYNEQFF.

There are a few counts of this clone. The chain combines TRBV28 with TRBJ1-2; D gene uncertain. Deletions cut 5 bases from V and 10 bases from J, with 5 bases between. Germline CDR1 MDHEN, CDR2 SYDVKM. This CDR3 contains 9 residues. The chain's CDR3 is CASSRPYTF. The CDR3, as DNA: TGTGCCAGCAGTCGTCCCTACACCTTC.

The genes are TRBV28 and TRBJ1-1; D unresolved. Trimming shortened V by 8 bases and J by 7 bases, and 2 bases separated the two germline ends. The CDR3 contains 8 residues. Germline V gene sequence: CDR1 MDHEN, CDR2 SYDVKM. CDR3 protein: CASYEAFF. In DNA, the CDR3 is TGTGCCAGCTATGAAGCTTTCTTT. The entire variable domain, with the rest obtained from reference TRBV28 and TRBJ1-1, is as follows: DVKVTQSSRYLVKRTGEKVFLECVQDMDHENMFWYRQDPGLGLRLIYFSYDVKMKEKGDIPEGYSVSREKKERFSLILESASTNQTSMYLCASYEAFFGQGTRLTVV.

This chain uses TRBV9 with TRBJ1-4; 8 bases agree with TRBD1. Trimming cost V 2 bases and J 0 bases; bases outside gene matches: 6. The CDR3 is 17 amino acids. The germline V gene encodes CDR1 SGDLS and CDR2 YYNGEE. In DNA form, the CDR3 reads TGTGCCAGCAGCGTCAGGGGGCGCGGTGCAACTAATGAAAAACTGTTTTTT. It is translated as CASSVRGRGATNEKLFF. The variable domain in full, with the rest retrieved from reference TRBV9 and TRBJ1-4, is DSGVTQTPKHLITATGQRVTLRCSPRSGDLSVYWYQQSLDQGLQFLIQYYNGEERAKGNILERFSAQQFPDLHSELNLSSLELGDSALYFCASSVRGRGATNEKLFFGSGTQLSVL.

The chain carries TRBV5-4 and TRBJ2-1; D is unresolved. The CDR3 has 16 amino acids. Germline CDR1 is SGHNT and CDR2 is YYREEE (reference sequence). Trimming shortened V by 3 bases and J by 0 bases, and 13 bases separated the two germline ends. The CDR3 DNA is TGTGCCAGCAGCTCCCCATCCTCTAACTCCTACAATGAGCAGTTCTTC. Encoded protein: CASSSPSSNSYNEQFF.

J is TRBJ2-5 and V is TRBV28, with TRBD2 as a possible D gene (5 bases). The length of the CDR3 is 14 residues. CDR1 and CDR2 (germline): MDHEN, SYDVKM. V lost 7 bases and J 5 bases, leaving 17 bases between the germline ends. Here the CDR3 DNA reads TGTGCCAGCACGGGCGCACCCCCGGGGGAGACCCAGTACTTC. This gives the protein CASTGAPPGETQYF.

The chain couples TRBV28 to TRBJ1-2; 11 nucleotides match TRBD1. Germline CDR1 reads MDHEN; CDR2 reads SYDVKM. With 5 bases clipped from V and 6 bases from J, the junction kept 8 bases outside the gene matches. CDR3 length: 15 residues. The CDR3 DNA is TGTGCCAGCAGTCCCGGGACAGGGGGTTCGAATGGCTACACCTTC. This sequence encodes CASSPGTGGSNGYTF.

The CDR3 is CAWSDPQGGHSYEQYF. The DNA for the CDR3 is TGTGCCTGGAGTGACCCCCAGGGCGGCCACTCCTACGAGCAGTACTTC. The chain recombines TRBV30 with TRBJ2-7; tentative D call: TRBD1 (5 bases). The CDR3 consists of 16 residues. Germline lookup yields CDR1 GTSNPN and CDR2 SVGIG (reference sequence). Deletions cut 1 base from V and 0 bases from J, with 16 bases between.

CDR3 sequence: CATSRAGGPETQYF. The CDR3 nucleotides are TGTGCCACCAGCAGAGCGGGAGGACCCGAGACCCAGTACTTC. The V gene is TRBV15, the J gene TRBJ2-5, with 7 bases matching TRBD2. Germline V gives CDR1 LNHNV, CDR2 YYDKDF (reference sequence). The CDR3 length is 14 residues. With V trimmed by 1 base and J by 5 bases, 4 bases remained unmatched.

This clone appeared once. V is TRBV11-2 and J is TRBJ2-2; 7 bases match TRBD1. Losses at the gene ends were 4 bases for V and 7 bases for J; bases not matched to a gene: 9. CDR1 and CDR2 (germline): SGHAT, FQNNGV. There are 15 residues in the CDR3. CDR3 sequence: CASSSRRGLVGELFF. The CDR3 bases are TGTGCCAGCAGCTCAAGAAGGGGGCTGGTCGGGGAGCTGTTTTTT. Drawing the rest from reference TRBV11-2 and TRBJ2-2, the complete variable domain is EAGVAQSPRYKIIEKRQSVAFWCNPISGHATLYWYQQILGQGPKLLIQFQNNGVVDDSQLPKDRFSAERLKGVDSTLKIQPAKLEDSAVYLCASSSRRGLVGELFFGEGSRLTVL.

A word on this clone: Other DNA sequences from this sample encode an identical CDR3 as well. The V call is TRBV2, the J call TRBJ1-1, with 7 bases that match TRBD1. Germline V gives CDR1 SNHLY, CDR2 FYNNEI. Trimming took 4 bases from V and 5 from J; bases not matched to a gene: 1. This CDR3 is built from 12 residues. This CDR3 reads CASSGQGTEAFF. The CDR3 bases are TGTGCCAGCAGTGGACAGGGAACTGAAGCTTTCTTT.

The CDR3 spells CASSDGLPPGGEQFF. CDR3 nucleotide sequence: TGTGCCAGCAGTGATGGACTACCACCGGGAGGTGAGCAGTTCTTC. This sequence joins TRBV2 and TRBJ2-1; 7 positions match TRBD2. With V trimmed by 3 bases and J by 9 bases, 11 bases remained unmatched. Germline-derived CDR1 and CDR2 are SNHLY and FYNNEI. The length of the CDR3 is 15 residues.

The chain employs TRBV27 and TRBJ2-1, with 8 bases matching TRBD1. The CDR3 is made up of 13 amino acids. From germline, CDR1 is MNHEY and CDR2 SMNVEV (reference sequence). V lost 5 bases, J lost 10 bases, and 7 bases stayed unmatched. CDR3 amino acids: CASSIRRTGEQFF. CDR3 sequence (DNA): TGTGCCAGCAGTATAAGGCGGACAGGGGAGCAGTTCTTC.

The CDR3 region has the DNA TGTGCCAGCAGCGTACTAGCTGACGCGAACACCGGGGAGCTGTTTTTT. Translation: CASSVLADANTGELFF. This chain links TRBV9 with TRBJ2-2; D may be TRBD2 (5 bases). CDR1 is SGDLS, CDR2 YYNGEE, per germline. The CDR3 spans 16 residues. The germline V and J ends were trimmed by 1 base and 0 bases, with 10 bases remaining between them.

The chain couples TRBV28 to TRBJ1-5, with D possibly TRBD1 on 6 matching bases. The germline V gene encodes CDR1 MDHEN and CDR2 SYDVKM. This CDR3 comprises 15 residues. V dropped 3 bases and J dropped 9 bases, with 18 bases sitting between them. The CDR3, as DNA: TGTGCCAGCAGTTTCCCGAACAGGGACCTAGGGCCCCAGCATTTT. Translating it yields CASSFPNRDLGPQHF.

Only one count was recorded for this clone. Different DNA sequences within this sample yield the same CDR3. The V call is TRBV11-2, the J call TRBJ2-3; 14 positions match TRBD2. The V and J ends lost 5 bases and 3 bases, in that order; junction bases with no gene match: 4. CDR1 is SGHAT and CDR2 is FQNNGV in the germline V gene. The CDR3 totals 16 residues. For the CDR3, the DNA is TGTGCCAGCAGCCGAGGACTAGCGGGAGGTACAGATACGCAGTATTTT. The encoded protein is CASSRGLAGGTDTQYF.

V usage is TRBV6-5 and J usage is TRBJ2-2; TRBD2 aligns across 10 bases. The trim removed 5 bases at V and 3 bases at J, leaving 0 bases unmatched. Germline V gene sequence: CDR1 MNHEY, CDR2 SVGAGI. This CDR3 is 14 amino acids long. DNA of the CDR3: TGTGCCAGCAGTCTAGCGGGAGACACCGGGGAGCTGTTTTTT. It is translated as CASSLAGDTGELFF.

The chain links TRBV5-1 to TRBJ1-3; D gene ambiguous. The CDR3 has 18 amino acids. Looked up from germline, CDR1 is SGHRS and CDR2 is YFSETQ. Trimming stripped 4 bases from V and 0 bases from J, with 20 bases between. CDR3 amino acids: CASSPIPGGQSSGNTIYF. The CDR3 DNA is TGCGCCAGCAGCCCCATCCCAGGAGGGCAAAGCTCTGGAAACACCATATATTTT.